This TCR beta chain stems from a study of cytomegalovirus exposure and HLA in healthy donors. Findings of the study overall: Certain sequence variants were highly shared and formed a cluster, and this cluster was likely a sequencing artifact. An analysis done earlier found most TCR beta V segments productive about 90% or about 30% of the time. Among TCR beta chains, those listed as cytomegalovirus-associated numbered over 150.

As for this clone: Its antigen is as yet unknown.

The PCR was carried out with 60 Vbeta primers and 13 Jbeta primers. Some clones are missing from TCRdb's copy, which holds only in-frame ones; the method was immunoSEQ multiplex PCR. Among some 150,000 clones, around 79% were seen once, and the ten largest hold roughly 0.7%. This CDR3 contains 15 residues. With 5 bases clipped from V and 1 base from J, the junction kept 8 bases outside the gene matches. CDR1 and CDR2 (germline): SGDLS, YYNGEE. The genes are TRBV9 and TRBJ1-1; 7 bases are a match to TRBD1. Material for sequencing was PBMCs. The source is a male donor in good health and CMV-seronegative. The CDR3 reads CASRERDRPNTEAFF. CDR3 bases: TGTGCCAGCAGGGAACGGGACAGACCGAACACTGAAGCTTTCTTT.